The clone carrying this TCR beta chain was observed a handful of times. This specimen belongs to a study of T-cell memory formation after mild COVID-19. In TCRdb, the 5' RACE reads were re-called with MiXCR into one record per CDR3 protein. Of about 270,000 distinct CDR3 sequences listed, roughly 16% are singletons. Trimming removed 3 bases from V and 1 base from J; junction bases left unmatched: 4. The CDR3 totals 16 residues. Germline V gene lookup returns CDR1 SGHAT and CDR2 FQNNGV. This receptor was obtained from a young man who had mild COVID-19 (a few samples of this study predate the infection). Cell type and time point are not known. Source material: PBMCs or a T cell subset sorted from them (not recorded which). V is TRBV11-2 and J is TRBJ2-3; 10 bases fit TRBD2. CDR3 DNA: TGTGCCAGCAGCTTCGGGACTAGCGTACGCACAGATACGCAGTATTTT. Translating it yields CASSFGTSVRTDTQYF.